This TCR beta chain was identified in a study of blood T cell repertoires in COVID-19. About the study: Spain, Italy and the United States supplied samples that represented acute and convalescent COVID-19. PBMCs, B-cell-depleted T cells, or T cells were the source of the cDNA or gDNA that made up the material.

Original processing notes: Nucleated cell counts were estimated from reference gene primer amplification. Sequencing used immunoSEQ multiplex PCR; TCRdb keeps in-frame clones, though not all of them. D and trimming come from the DNA, and the V and J calls and clone size come from that table. The top ten hold 1.5% to 1.8% of the sample, which has 400,000 or so clones, approximately 89% seen once. Trimming took 1 base from V and 4 from J, leaving 14 bases between them. Germline assignment: CDR1 SGHNT and CDR2 YYREEE (reference sequence). The CDR3 length is 15 residues. V is TRBV5-4 and J is TRBJ1-1; weak D call: TRBD1 (5 bases). Sequenced material: peripheral blood. This sequence was found in a woman aged 40 to 50 with COVID-19, enrolled during active disease. CDR3 DNA sequence: TGTGCCAGCAGCTTGTCTCAGGGCCGCGGCACTGAAGCTTTCTTT. It encodes CASSLSQGRGTEAFF.